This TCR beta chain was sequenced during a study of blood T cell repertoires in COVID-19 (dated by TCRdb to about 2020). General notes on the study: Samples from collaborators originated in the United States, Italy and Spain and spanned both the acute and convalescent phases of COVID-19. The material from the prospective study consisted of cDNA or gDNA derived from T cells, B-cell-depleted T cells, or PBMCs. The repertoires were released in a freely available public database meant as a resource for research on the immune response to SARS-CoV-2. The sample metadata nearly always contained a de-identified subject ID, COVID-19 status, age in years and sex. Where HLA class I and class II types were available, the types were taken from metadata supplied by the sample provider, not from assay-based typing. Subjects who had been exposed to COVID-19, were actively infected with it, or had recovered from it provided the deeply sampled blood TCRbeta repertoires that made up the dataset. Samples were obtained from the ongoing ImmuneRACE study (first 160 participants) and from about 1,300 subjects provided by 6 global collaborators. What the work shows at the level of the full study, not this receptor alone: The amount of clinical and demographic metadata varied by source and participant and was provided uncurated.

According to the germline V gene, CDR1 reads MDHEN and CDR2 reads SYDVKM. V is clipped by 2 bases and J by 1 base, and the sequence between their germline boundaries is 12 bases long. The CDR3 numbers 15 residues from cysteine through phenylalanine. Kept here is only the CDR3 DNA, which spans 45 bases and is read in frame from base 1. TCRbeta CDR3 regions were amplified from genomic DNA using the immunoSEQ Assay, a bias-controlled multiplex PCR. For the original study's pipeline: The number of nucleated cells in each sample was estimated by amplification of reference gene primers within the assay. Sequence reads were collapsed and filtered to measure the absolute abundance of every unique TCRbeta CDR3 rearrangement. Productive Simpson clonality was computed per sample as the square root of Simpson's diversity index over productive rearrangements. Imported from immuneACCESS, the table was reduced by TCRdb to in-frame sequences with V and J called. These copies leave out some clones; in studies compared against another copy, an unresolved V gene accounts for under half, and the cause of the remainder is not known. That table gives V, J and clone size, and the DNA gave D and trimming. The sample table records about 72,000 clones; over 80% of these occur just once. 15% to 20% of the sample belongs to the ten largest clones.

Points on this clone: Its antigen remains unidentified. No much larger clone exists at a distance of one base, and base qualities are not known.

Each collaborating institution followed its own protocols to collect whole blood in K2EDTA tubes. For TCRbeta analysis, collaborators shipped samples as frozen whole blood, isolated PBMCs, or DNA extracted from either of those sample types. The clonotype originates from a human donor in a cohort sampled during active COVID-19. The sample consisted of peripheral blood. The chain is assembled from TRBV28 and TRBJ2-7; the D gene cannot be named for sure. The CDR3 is CASSLTASGSYEQYF. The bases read TGTGCCAGCAGTTTAACTGCGTCCGGGTCCTACGAGCAGTACTTC.